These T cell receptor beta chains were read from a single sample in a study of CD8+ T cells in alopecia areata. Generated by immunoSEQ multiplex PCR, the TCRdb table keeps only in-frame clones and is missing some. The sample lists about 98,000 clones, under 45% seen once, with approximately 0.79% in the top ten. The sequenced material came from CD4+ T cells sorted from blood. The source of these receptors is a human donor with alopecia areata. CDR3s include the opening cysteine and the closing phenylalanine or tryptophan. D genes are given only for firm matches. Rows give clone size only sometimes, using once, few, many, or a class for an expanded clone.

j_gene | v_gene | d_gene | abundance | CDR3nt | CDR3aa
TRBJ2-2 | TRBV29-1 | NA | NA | TGCAGCGTTCAGTCTGGGACTCAAACCGGGGAGCTGTTTTTT | CSVQSGTQTGELFF
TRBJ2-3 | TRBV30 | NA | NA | TGTGCCTGGAGTGGGAGTACAGATACGCAGTATTTT | CAWSGSTDTQYF
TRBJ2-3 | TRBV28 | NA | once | TGTGCCAGCAGTTTAGGGGTCAGGGACACAGATACGCAGTATTTT | CASSLGVRDTDTQYF
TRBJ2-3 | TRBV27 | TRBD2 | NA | TGTGCCAGCAGTCCGGGGACTAGCGGGAGAAGAGGAGATACGCAGTATTTT | CASSPGTSGRRGDTQYF
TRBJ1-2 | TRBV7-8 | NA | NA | TGTGCCAGCAGCTTGGGGGGACATAACTATGGCTACACCTTC | CASSLGGHNYGYTF
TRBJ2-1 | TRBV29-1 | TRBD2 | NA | TGCAGCGTTGGGCGCACTAGCGGGAGAGAGCAGTTCTTC | CSVGRTSGREQFF
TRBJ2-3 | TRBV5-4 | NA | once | TGTGCCAGCAGCTTAGCCGGGACTAGCACAGATACGCAGTATTTT | CASSLAGTSTDTQYF
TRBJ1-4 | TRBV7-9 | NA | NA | TGTGCCAGCAGCTTAACAGTCTCGGATGAAAAACTGTTTTTT | CASSLTVSDEKLFF
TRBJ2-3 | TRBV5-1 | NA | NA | TGCGCCAGCTGGCGGGCAGACCTTAGCACAGATACGCAGTATTTT | CASWRADLSTDTQYF
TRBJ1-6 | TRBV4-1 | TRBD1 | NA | TGCGCCAGCAGCCAAGGTCCGGGACAGCTCACACGCCTCCACTTT | CASSQGPGQLTRLHF
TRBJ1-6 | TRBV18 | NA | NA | TGTGCCAGCTCGCGACAGACTCCCGGTCGGTCACCCCTCCACTTT | CASSRQTPGRSPLHF